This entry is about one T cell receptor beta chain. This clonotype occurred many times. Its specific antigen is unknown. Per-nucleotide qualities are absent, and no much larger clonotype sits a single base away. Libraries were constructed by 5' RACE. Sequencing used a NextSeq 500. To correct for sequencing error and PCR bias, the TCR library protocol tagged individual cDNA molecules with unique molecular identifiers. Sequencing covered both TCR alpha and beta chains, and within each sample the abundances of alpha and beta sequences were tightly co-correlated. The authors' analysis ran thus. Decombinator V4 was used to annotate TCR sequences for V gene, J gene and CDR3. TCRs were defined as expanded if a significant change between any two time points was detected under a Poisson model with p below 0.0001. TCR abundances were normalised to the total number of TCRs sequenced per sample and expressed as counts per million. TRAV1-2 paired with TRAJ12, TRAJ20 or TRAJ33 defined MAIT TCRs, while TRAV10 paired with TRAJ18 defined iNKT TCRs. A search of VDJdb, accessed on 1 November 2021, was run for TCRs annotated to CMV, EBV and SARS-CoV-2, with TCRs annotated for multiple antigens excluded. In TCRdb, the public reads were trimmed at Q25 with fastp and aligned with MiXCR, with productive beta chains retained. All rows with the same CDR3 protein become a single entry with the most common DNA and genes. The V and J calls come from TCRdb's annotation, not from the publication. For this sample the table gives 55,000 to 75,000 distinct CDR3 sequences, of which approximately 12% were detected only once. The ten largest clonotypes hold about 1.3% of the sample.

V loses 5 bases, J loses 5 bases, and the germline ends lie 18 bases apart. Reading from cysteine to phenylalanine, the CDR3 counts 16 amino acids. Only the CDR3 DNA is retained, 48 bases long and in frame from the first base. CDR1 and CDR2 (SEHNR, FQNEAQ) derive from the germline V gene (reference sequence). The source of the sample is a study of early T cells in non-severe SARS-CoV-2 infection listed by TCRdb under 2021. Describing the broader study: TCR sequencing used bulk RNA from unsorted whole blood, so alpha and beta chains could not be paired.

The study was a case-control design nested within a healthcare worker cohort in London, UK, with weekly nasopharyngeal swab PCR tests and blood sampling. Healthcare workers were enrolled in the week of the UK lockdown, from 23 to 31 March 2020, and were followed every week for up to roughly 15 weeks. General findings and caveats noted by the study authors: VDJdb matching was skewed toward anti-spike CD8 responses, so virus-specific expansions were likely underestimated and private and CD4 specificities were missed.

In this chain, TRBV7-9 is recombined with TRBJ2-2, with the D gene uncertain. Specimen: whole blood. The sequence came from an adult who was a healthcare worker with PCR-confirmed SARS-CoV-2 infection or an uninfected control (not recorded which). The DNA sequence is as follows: TGTGCCAGCAGCCTCAGCGCGGCACACGGAACCGGGGAGCTGTTTTTT. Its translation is CASSLSAAHGTGELFF.